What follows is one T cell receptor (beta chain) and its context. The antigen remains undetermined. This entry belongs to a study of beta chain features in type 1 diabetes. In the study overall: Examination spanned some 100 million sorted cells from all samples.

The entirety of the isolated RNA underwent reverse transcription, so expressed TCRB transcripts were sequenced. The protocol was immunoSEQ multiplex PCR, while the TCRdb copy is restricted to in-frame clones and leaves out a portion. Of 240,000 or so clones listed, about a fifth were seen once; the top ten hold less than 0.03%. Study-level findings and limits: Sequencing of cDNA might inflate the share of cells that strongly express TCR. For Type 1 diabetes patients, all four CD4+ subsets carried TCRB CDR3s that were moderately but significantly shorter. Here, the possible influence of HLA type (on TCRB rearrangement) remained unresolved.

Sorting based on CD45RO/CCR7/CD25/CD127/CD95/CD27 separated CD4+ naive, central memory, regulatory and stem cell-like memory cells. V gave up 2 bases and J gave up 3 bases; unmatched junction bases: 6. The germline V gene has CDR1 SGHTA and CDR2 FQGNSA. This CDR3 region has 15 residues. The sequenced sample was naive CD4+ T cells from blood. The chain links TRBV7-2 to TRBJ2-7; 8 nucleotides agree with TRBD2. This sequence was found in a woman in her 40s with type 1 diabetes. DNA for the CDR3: TGTGCCAGCAGCTTAAATTGGCGGGAGGTCTACGAGCAGTACTTC. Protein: CASSLNWREVYEQYF.